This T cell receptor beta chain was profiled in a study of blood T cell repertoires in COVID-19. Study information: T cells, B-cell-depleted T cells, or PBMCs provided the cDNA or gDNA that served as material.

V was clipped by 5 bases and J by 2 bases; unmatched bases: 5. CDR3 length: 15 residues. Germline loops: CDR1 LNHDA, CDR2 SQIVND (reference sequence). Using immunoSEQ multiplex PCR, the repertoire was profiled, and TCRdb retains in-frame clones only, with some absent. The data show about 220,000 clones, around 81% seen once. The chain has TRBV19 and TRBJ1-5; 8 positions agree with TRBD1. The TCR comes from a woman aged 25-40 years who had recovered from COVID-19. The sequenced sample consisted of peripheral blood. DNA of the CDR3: TGTGCCAGTAGTCTTCAGGGGGCAGGCAATCAGCCCCAGCATTTT. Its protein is CASSLQGAGNQPQHF. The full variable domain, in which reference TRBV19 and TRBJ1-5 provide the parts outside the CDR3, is DGGITQSPKYLFRKEGQNVTLSCEQNLNHDAMYWYRQDPGQGLRLIYYSQIVNDFQKGDIAEGYSVSREKKESFPLTVTSAQKNPTAFYLCASSLQGAGNQPQHFGDGTRLSIL.